These 22 T cell receptor delta chains originate from one sample sequenced in a study of gamma-delta T cells after stem cell transplantation. TCRdb re-processed the RT-PCR reads via CATT. The table records approximately 1,500 delta-chain clones, 2.3% of them present only once. The specimen was gamma-delta T cells. The receptors originated from a human donor. It is not recorded whose cells these are; they may come from a transplant donor.

In its sample, this clone was seen a few times. The chain recombines TRDV2 with TRDJ1; D perhaps matches TRDD3 (6 bases). The CDR3 covers 17 residues. CDR1 is GEAIGNYY, CDR2 EKD, per germline. With 0 bases removed from V and 2 bases from J, the gap between germline ends came to 18 bases. The CDR3 sequence is CACDTVGGKTDTDKLIF. In DNA form, the CDR3 reads TGTGCCTGTGACACCGTTGGGGGGAAAACGGATACCGATAAACTCATCTTT.

V and J are TRDV2 and TRDJ1, with 8 bases lining up with TRDD3. The V and J ends lost 2 bases and 0 bases, in that order; junction bases with no gene match: 13. CDR1 is GEAIGNYY, CDR2 EKD, per germline. The CDR3 is 18 residues long. CDR3 bases: TGTGCCTGTGACAAACTAGTGGCTGGGGGACGAAACACCGATAAACTCATCTTT. This encodes CACDKLVAGGRNTDKLIF.

Regarding this clone: TCRdb shows a much larger clone's protein in place of this DNA's translation, and the two differ at residue 12, likely through a read error; the protein shown is translated from the DNA. This rearrangement joins TRDV2 to TRDJ1; 13 bases are shared with TRDD3. This CDR3 is 18 amino acids long. CDR1 GEAIGNYY and CDR2 EKD come from the germline V gene. After removal of 1 base from V and 4 bases from J, the junction contained 11 bases not matched to a gene. CDR3 protein: CACDTVTGGYETGDKLIF. The CDR3 DNA sequence: TGTGCCTGTGACACGGTCACTGGGGGATACGAGACGGGCGATAAACTCATCTTT.

This clone was seen only a few times. The likely explanation is a read error, given a far larger clone one base away. The sample has other DNA sequences that encode this CDR3 too. The V call is TRDV2, the J call TRDJ1, with D tentatively TRDD3 (5 bases). CDR3 size: 18 residues. CDR1 and CDR2 from the germline V gene are GEAIGNYY and EKD. Deletions cut 1 base from V and 0 bases from J, with 20 bases between. The CDR3 protein is CACDTLGDTTLYTDKLIF. CDR3 coding DNA: TGTGCCTGTGACACGCTGGGAGATACCACACTGTACACCGATAAACTCATCTTT.

In this sample, this clone is medium-sized. This sequence is one base from a far larger clone and is likely a read error. The chain employs TRDV2 and TRDJ3, with TRDD3 identical over 11 bases. The CDR3 covers 20 residues. Germline V gives CDR1 GEAIGNYY, CDR2 EKD. CDR3 nucleotide sequence: TGTGCCTGTGACACCGTTCTGGGGGATACAAGCTCCTGGGACACCCGACAGGTGTTTTTC. Protein product: CACDTVLGDTSSWDTRQVFF.

The sample holds a few counts of this clone. The TCRdb protein, from a much larger clone, departs from this DNA's translation at residue 3, likely by read error; the protein shown derives from the DNA. The gene calls are TRDV2 and TRDJ1, with 11 positions matching TRDD3. Germline loops: CDR1 GEAIGNYY, CDR2 EKD. The CDR3 extends over 18 amino acids. This CDR3 is CAYDTLGDTTLYTDKLIF. The DNA of the CDR3 is TGTGCCTATGACACGCTGGGGGATACCACACTGTACACCGATAAACTCATCTTT.

Turning to this clone: A far larger clone is off by one base, so a read error is likely. Other DNA sequences in this specimen translate into the identical CDR3. The chain employs TRDV2 and TRDJ1; D may be TRDD3 (6 bases). CDR1 and CDR2 (germline): GEAIGNYY, EKD. This CDR3 has 17 amino acids. The CDR3 loop is CACDTVGGGPYTDKLIF. CDR3 nucleotides: TGTGCCTGCGACACCGTAGGTGGGGGTCCCTACACCGATAAACTCATCTTT.

This clone was detected only a few times. The protein given by TCRdb reflects a much larger clone and differs at residue 7 from this DNA's translation, likely from a read error; the protein shown is the DNA's translation. The chain is built from TRDV2 and TRDJ1; 9 bases agree with TRDD3. This CDR3 has 19 residues. With 0 bases clipped from V and 1 base from J, the junction kept 14 bases outside the gene matches. CDR1 is GEAIGNYY, CDR2 EKD, per germline. The DNA for the CDR3 is TGTGCCTGTGACACCGTCGTTCTGGGGGATGCACTTGGCACCGATAAACTCATCTTT. Translating it yields CACDTVVLGDALGTDKLIF.

This clone showed up just a few times. A far larger clone is a single base away, which makes a read error likely. The V gene is TRDV2, the J gene TRDJ1; 12 nucleotides line up with TRDD3. Germline V CDR1 and CDR2: GEAIGNYY, EKD. The length of the CDR3 is 22 residues. Here the CDR3 reads CACDLISSALLGDTRGTDKPIF. Here the CDR3 DNA reads TGTGCCTGTGACCTAATTTCTTCCGCTCTACTGGGGGATACAAGGGGCACCGATAAACCCATCTTT.

With regard to this clone: The protein recorded in TCRdb matches a much larger clone and deviates from this DNA's translation at residue 3, suggesting a read error; the protein here is obtained by translating the DNA. The chain is built from TRDV2 and TRDJ1; D is uncertain. The V gene's germline CDR1 is GEAIGNYY and CDR2 EKD. The CDR3 contains 15 residues. CDR3 nucleotide sequence: TGTGCCAGTGACACCGTGGGAGGATACACCGATAAACTCATCTTT. Its protein is CASDTVGGYTDKLIF.

This clone occurred a few times. TCRdb records a much larger clone's protein for this DNA, with a difference at residue 16 that likely arises from a read error; the protein given is the translation of the DNA. The V call is TRDV2, the J call TRDJ1; TRDD3 matches 11 bases. Germline CDR1 GEAIGNYY, CDR2 EKD. The CDR3 runs to 18 residues. The CDR3 protein is CACDTLGDTTLYTDKPIF. DNA of the CDR3: TGTGCCTGTGACACGCTGGGGGATACCACACTGTACACCGATAAACCCATCTTT.

A word on this clone: A far larger clone is a single base away, which makes a read error likely. The sample contains more than one DNA sequence encoding this CDR3. The chain uses TRDV2 and TRDJ1; 9 bases match TRDD3. Per the germline V gene, CDR1 is GEAIGNYY and CDR2 is EKD. This CDR3 region has 18 residues. Losses at the gene ends were 4 bases for V and 0 bases for J; bases not matched to a gene: 14. The CDR3 DNA follows: TGTGCCTGTGATACTGTCTATACTGGGGGAGATTACACCGATAAACTCATCTTT. Translated, it gives CACDTVYTGGDYTDKLIF.

This clone appeared a few times. The protein that TCRdb holds for this DNA derives from a much larger clone and differs from the translated DNA at residue 8, which likely indicates a read error; the protein shown here is translated from the DNA. This chain uses TRDV2 with TRDJ1; TRDD3 aligns across 9 bases. This CDR3 has 18 amino acids. Trimming removed 4 bases from V and 0 bases from J; junction bases left unmatched: 14. The germline gives CDR1 GEAIGNYY, CDR2 EKD. The CDR3 protein is CACDPVRIGDTYTDKLIF. The CDR3 nucleotides are TGTGCCTGTGATCCGGTTAGAATAGGGGATACGTACACCGATAAACTCATCTTT.

This clone has only a few counts. TCRdb pairs this DNA with a much larger clone's protein that differs at residue 12, likely a read error; the protein shown was translated from the DNA. The rearrangement links TRDV2 to TRDJ3, with 7 bases lining up with TRDD3. CDR1 and CDR2 from the germline V gene are GEAIGNYY and EKD. This CDR3 has 18 amino acids. In DNA form, the CDR3 reads TGTGCCTGTGACACCGCTGGGGGTGCAGCTTGGGGCACCCGACAGATGTTTTTC. It specifies CACDTAGGAAWGTRQMFF.

As to this clone: TCRdb's protein for this DNA is that of a much larger clone and differs from the translation at residue 12, likely a read error; the protein shown is the DNA translation. The rearrangement uses TRDV2 and TRDJ1; D remains unclear. The germline CDR1 and CDR2 sequences are GEAIGNYY and EKD. The CDR3 length is 14 residues. The CDR3 is CACDSLSYTDKFIF. Here the CDR3 DNA reads TGTGCCTGTGACAGTCTGTCGTACACCGATAAATTCATCTTT.

This clone was recorded a few times. The chain carries TRDV2 and TRDJ1; the match to TRDD3 covers 8 bases. V lost 3 bases to trimming and J lost 0 bases; unmatched junction nucleotides: 14. The CDR3 sequence is 18 residues long. Germline CDR1 is GEAIGNYY and CDR2 is EKD. The chain's CDR3 is CACDALGDLIPYTDKLIF. The DNA for the CDR3 is TGTGCCTGTGACGCCTTGGGGGATCTGATTCCGTACACCGATAAACTCATCTTT.

With regard to this clone: A read error likely explains this, since a far larger clone differs by one base. Other DNA sequences from this sample encode an identical CDR3 as well. The V and J genes are TRDV2 and TRDJ1, with 13 bases that match TRDD3. The trim removed 1 base at V and 0 bases at J, leaving 13 bases unmatched. This CDR3 spans 20 amino acids. CDR1 is GEAIGNYY, CDR2 EKD, per germline. The CDR3 reads CACDTLLGDTRVAHTDKLIF. The CDR3 bases are TGTGCCTGTGACACTCTACTGGGGGATACGCGAGTCGCCCACACCGATAAACTCATCTTT.

Concerning this clone: Translating this DNA gives a protein that differs at residue 11 from the TCRdb one, which belongs to a much larger clone; a read error is likely, and the protein shown is this translation. The chain couples TRDV2 to TRDJ1; the D gene is possibly TRDD3 (6 bases). Per the germline V gene, CDR1 is GEAIGNYY and CDR2 is EKD. With 3 bases removed from V and 4 bases from J, the gap between germline ends came to 20 bases. CDR3 length equals 16 residues. The CDR3 nucleotides are TGTGCCTGTGACCTACTGGGTACAAGTTACATCGATAAACTCATCTTT. Its protein product is CACDLLGTSYIDKLIF.

This clone is deemed medium-sized. A much bigger clone sits one base away, suggesting this may be a read error. Other DNA sequences from this sample encode an identical CDR3 as well. The chain has TRDV2 and TRDJ3; D may match TRDD2 or TRDD3 (7 bases each). CDR3 length equals 20 residues. The germline CDR1 and CDR2 sequences are GEAIGNYY and EKD. The CDR3 DNA reads as TGTGCCTGTGACACCGCGGCTGGGGGCCCACCTTCCTGGGACACCCGACAGATGTTCTTC. Its protein is CACDTAAGGPPSWDTRQMFF.

This clone has more than one count but fewer than ten. One base separates it from a far larger clone, so it is likely a read error. Additional DNA sequences in this sample encode the identical CDR3. V is TRDV2 and J is TRDJ1; D remains unclear. V gave up 0 bases and J gave up 2 bases, with 12 bases separating them. The CDR3 length is 15 residues. Germline V gene data show CDR1 as GEAIGNYY and CDR2 as EKD. In DNA, the CDR3 is TGTGCCTGTGACACCATTATCGAGCAAACCGATAAACTCATCTTT. This sequence encodes CACDTIIEQTDKLIF.

This clone is medium-sized by share. A far larger clone is off by one base, so a read error is likely. This chain links TRDV2 with TRDJ1; 10 positions agree with TRDD3. The CDR3 is 17 residues long. The germline CDR1 and CDR2 sequences are GEAIGNYY and EKD. This CDR3 reads CARDPLLGDRGADKLIF. The CDR3 DNA sequence: TGTGCCCGTGACCCTCTACTGGGGGATCGTGGCGCCGATAAACTCATCTTT.

For this clone: A read error likely explains this, since a far larger clone differs by one base. Other nucleotide sequences in the sample specify the same CDR3. V usage is TRDV2 and J usage is TRDJ3, with 13 bases lining up with TRDD3. Germline assignment: CDR1 GEAIGNYY and CDR2 EKD. The CDR3 runs to 22 residues. CDR3 loop: CACDTGGLGDTGGSRDTRQMFF. The CDR3 DNA reads TGTGCCTGTGACACCGGAGGACTGGGGGATACGGGTGGCTCCCGGGACACCCGACAGATGTTTTTC.